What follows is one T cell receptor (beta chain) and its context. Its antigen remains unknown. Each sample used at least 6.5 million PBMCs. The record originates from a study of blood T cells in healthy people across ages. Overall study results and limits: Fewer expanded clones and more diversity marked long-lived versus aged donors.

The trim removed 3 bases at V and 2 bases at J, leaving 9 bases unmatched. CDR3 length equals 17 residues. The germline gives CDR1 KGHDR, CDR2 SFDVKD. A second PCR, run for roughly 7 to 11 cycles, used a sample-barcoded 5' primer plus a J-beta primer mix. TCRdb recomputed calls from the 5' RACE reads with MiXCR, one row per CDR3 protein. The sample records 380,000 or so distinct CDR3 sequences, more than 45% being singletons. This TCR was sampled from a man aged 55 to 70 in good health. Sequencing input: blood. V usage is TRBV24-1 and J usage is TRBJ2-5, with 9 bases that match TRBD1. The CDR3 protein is CATSDTGTGSRQETQYF. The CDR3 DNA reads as TGTGCCACCAGTGATACCGGGACAGGGAGTCGGCAAGAGACCCAGTACTTC.